The 18 T cell receptor beta chains below come from one sample, sequenced in a study of CD8 T cells in Susac syndrome. RNA in amounts of roughly 0.45 to 1 ug was reverse transcribed with random hexamers. TCRdb re-called the immunoSEQ multiplex PCR reads through MiXCR, storing one row per CDR3 protein. The repertoire includes roughly 130,000 distinct CDR3 sequences, about 95% of them detected once, and approximately 0.12% sits in the top ten. Input material: CD4+ T cells from PBMCs. The receptors here all came from a human donor in good health.

The genes are TRBV29-1 and TRBJ2-5; perhaps TRBD1 as D (5 bases). Germline-derived CDR1 and CDR2 are SQVTM and ANQGSEA. The CDR3 contains 14 residues. V lost 6 bases, J lost 4 bases, and 18 bases lay in between. This CDR3 is CSVRQLPWGETQYF. The DNA of the CDR3 is TGCAGCGTCCGACAGCTCCCTTGGGGAGAGACCCAGTACTTC.

The V gene is TRBV19, the J gene TRBJ1-5; no clear D. CDR1 is LNHDA, CDR2 SQIVND, per germline (reference sequence). The germline V and J ends were trimmed by 6 bases and 3 bases, with 33 bases remaining between them. This CDR3 is built from 21 residues. The DNA of the CDR3 is TGTGCCAGTAGGCAAGACCTCGGGTACGTACCCATCTTGGGGAACAATCAGCCCCAGCATTTT. This codes for CASRQDLGYVPILGNNQPQHF.

The genes are TRBV5-1 and TRBJ2-7; perhaps TRBD1 as D (6 bases). The CDR3 spans 13 residues. V dropped 3 bases and J dropped 2 bases, with 9 bases sitting between them. Germline V CDR1 and CDR2: SGHRS, YFSETQ. The CDR3 coding sequence is TGCGCCAGCAGCTGGGGGCAGACCTACGAGCAGTACTTC. Protein: CASSWGQTYEQYF.

In its sample, this clonotype was seen a few times. The chain joins TRBV7-2 to TRBJ2-7; D unclear. V dropped 5 bases and J dropped 2 bases, with 4 bases sitting between them. This CDR3 region has 11 residues. CDR1 is SGHTA, CDR2 FQGNSA, per germline. The DNA for the CDR3 is TGTGCCAGCAGCCCCGCCTACGAGCAGTACTTC. Protein product: CASSPAYEQYF.

V is TRBV15 and J is TRBJ2-7; TRBD1 is a possible D gene (6 bases). Looked up from germline, CDR1 is LNHNV and CDR2 is YYDKDF (reference sequence). The ends were cut back, 3 bases at V and 5 bases at J, with 14 bases in the middle. The CDR3 has 14 amino acids. This chain's CDR3 is CATSRDSNLDEQYF. The CDR3, as DNA: TGTGCCACCAGCAGGGACAGTAACCTAGACGAGCAGTACTTC.

This chain joins TRBV29-1 and TRBJ1-2; D remains ambiguous. The CDR3 sequence is 10 residues long. Germline-derived CDR1 and CDR2 are SQVTM and ANQGSEA. V was pared by 7 bases and J by 7 bases, with 10 bases between. CDR3 residues: CSALLGGYTF. The CDR3 nucleotides are TGCAGCGCCCTCCTAGGTGGCTACACCTTC.

This chain connects TRBV5-6 to TRBJ1-5; D remains ambiguous. Germline values: CDR1 SGHDT, CDR2 YYEEEE. V was clipped by 0 bases and J by 4 bases, with 11 bases between them. The CDR3 consists of 15 residues. CDR3 amino acids: CASSLGRNGNQPQHF. The CDR3 nucleotides read TGTGCCAGCAGCTTGGGACGGAACGGGAATCAGCCCCAGCATTTT.

The chain uses TRBV19 and TRBJ2-6, with 12 bases fitting TRBD1. The CDR3 length is 18 residues. The junction had 9 bases not matched to a gene; V was cut back by 5 bases and J by 4 bases. CDR1 LNHDA and CDR2 SQIVND come from the germline V gene (reference sequence). CDR3 residues: CASSPPRDRGPGANVLTF. As DNA, the CDR3 is TGTGCCAGTAGTCCTCCCCGGGACAGGGGGCCAGGGGCCAACGTCCTGACTTTC.

This clonotype has just one count. The CDR3 sequence is CSAPGEGYTF. The CDR3, as DNA: TGCAGTGCCCCAGGGGAGGGCTACACCTTC. This chain links TRBV20-1 with TRBJ1-2; possible D gene TRBD1, 6 bases. CDR3 length: 10 amino acids. The V gene's germline CDR1 is DFQATT and CDR2 SNEGSKA (reference sequence). The V and J ends lost 6 bases and 8 bases respectively, with 10 bases between them.

V gene TRBV6-2 or TRBV6-3 combines with J gene TRBJ1-1; no definite D call. This CDR3 is built from 13 residues. Germline V gives CDR1 MNHEY, CDR2 SVGEGT. Trimming shortened V by 7 bases and J by 6 bases, and 15 bases separated the two germline ends. The CDR3: CASKPRNEPEAFF. CDR3 DNA sequence: TGTGCCAGCAAACCTCGCAACGAACCTGAAGCTTTCTTT.

This clonotype was counted a single time. V and J are TRBV11-2 and TRBJ2-3; the D is unclear. CDR1 and CDR2 from the germline V gene are SGHAT and FQNNGV. The CDR3 contains 16 residues. Trimming took 6 bases from V and 4 from J, leaving 20 bases between them. DNA for the CDR3: TGTGCCAGCAGTCGTTTAAGTCCCCAAAAAGCAGATACGCAGTATTTT. Translation gives CASSRLSPQKADTQYF.

The V and J genes are TRBV27 and TRBJ2-4; D ambiguous. Germline CDR1 reads MNHEY; CDR2 reads SMNVEV (reference sequence). CDR3 size: 13 residues. Trimming took 3 bases from V and 8 from J, leaving 11 bases between them. The CDR3 spells CASSFQREDIQYF. The CDR3 bases are TGTGCCAGCAGTTTTCAAAGGGAAGACATTCAGTACTTC.

V and J are TRBV20-1 and TRBJ2-5, with no clear D. The CDR3 extends over 14 amino acids. V was shortened by 6 bases and J by 1 base, with 15 bases between the two germline ends. Germline-derived CDR1 and CDR2 are DFQATT and SNEGSKA (reference sequence). The CDR3 loop is CSARPLVFQETQYF. The CDR3 DNA sequence: TGCAGTGCCCGACCCCTAGTGTTCCAAGAGACCCAGTACTTC.

This sequence joins TRBV29-1 and TRBJ2-2, with D possibly being TRBD1 (6 bases). Germline-derived CDR1 and CDR2 are SQVTM and ANQGSEA. Trimming removed 6 bases from V and 5 bases from J, with 10 bases in between. This CDR3 region has 12 residues. CDR3 bases: TGCAGCGTGTCAGGGGTGACCGGGGAGCTGTTTTTT. Amino acids: CSVSGVTGELFF.

The chain couples TRBV5-1 to TRBJ2-3, with D uncertain. Germline assignment: CDR1 SGHRS and CDR2 YFSETQ. The V gene lost 4 bases and the J gene lost 6 bases, with 12 bases spanning the gap. The CDR3 length is 13 residues. CDR3: CASSRVPVDTQYF. The CDR3 nucleotides are TGCGCCAGCAGCCGAGTCCCGGTCGATACGCAGTATTTT.

The CDR3: CASTERAVGEQYF. DNA for the CDR3: TGTGCCAGCACCGAACGGGCGGTTGGGGAGCAGTACTTC. This sequence joins TRBV6-1 and TRBJ2-7, with no clear D. Between the trimmed V and J ends, which lost 7 bases and 7 bases, there was a span of 17 bases. This CDR3 has 13 residues. Germline loops: CDR1 MNHNS, CDR2 SASEGT.

The V and J genes are TRBV29-1 and TRBJ1-1, with 11 bases lining up with TRBD1. V shed 4 bases, J shed 4 bases, and the junction held 5 bases outside the gene matches. Germline V gene lookup returns CDR1 SQVTM and CDR2 ANQGSEA. This CDR3 has 14 amino acids. Here the CDR3 reads CSVAKGTGGTEAFF. For the CDR3, the DNA is TGCAGCGTTGCCAAAGGGACAGGGGGCACTGAAGCTTTCTTT.

The chain couples TRBV12-3 or TRBV12-4 to TRBJ2-7; D is ambiguous. This CDR3 has 13 amino acids. Deletions cut 5 bases from V and 7 bases from J, with 15 bases between. CDR3 bases: TGTGCCAGCAGTAGGCCGATCTCTGGGGAGCAGTACTTC. Its protein product is CASSRPISGEQYF.